The following is a T cell receptor beta chain sequence with its context. Antigen unknown. The data were obtained in a study of T cell responses to AZD1222 COVID-19 vaccine. Data came from immunoSEQ multiplex PCR; TCRdb stores just in-frame clones and leaves some out. Seen here are over 150,000 clones, over 75% observed once, and the top ten hold roughly 4%. Notes on the study in general: Compared with day 0, the breadth and depth of the Spike-specific TCR repertoire rose significantly after two doses of AZD1222. Donor demographics were predominantly white British with a female majority; clonal diversity may be underestimated.

The CDR3 has 14 amino acids. Germline CDR1 reads SNHLY; CDR2 reads FYNNEI. Between the trimmed V and J ends, which lost 7 bases and 7 bases, there was a span of 16 bases. The gene calls are TRBV2 and TRBJ1-4; D might be TRBD1 (5 bases). This sequence originates from an adult who received the AZD1222 COVID-19 vaccine. Sequencing was performed on peripheral blood, taken 28 days after the second AZD1222 dose. In nucleotides, the CDR3 is TGTGCCAGCAACGAGCAGGGATCCGGTGAAAAACTGTTTTTT. Translating it yields CASNEQGSGEKLFF.